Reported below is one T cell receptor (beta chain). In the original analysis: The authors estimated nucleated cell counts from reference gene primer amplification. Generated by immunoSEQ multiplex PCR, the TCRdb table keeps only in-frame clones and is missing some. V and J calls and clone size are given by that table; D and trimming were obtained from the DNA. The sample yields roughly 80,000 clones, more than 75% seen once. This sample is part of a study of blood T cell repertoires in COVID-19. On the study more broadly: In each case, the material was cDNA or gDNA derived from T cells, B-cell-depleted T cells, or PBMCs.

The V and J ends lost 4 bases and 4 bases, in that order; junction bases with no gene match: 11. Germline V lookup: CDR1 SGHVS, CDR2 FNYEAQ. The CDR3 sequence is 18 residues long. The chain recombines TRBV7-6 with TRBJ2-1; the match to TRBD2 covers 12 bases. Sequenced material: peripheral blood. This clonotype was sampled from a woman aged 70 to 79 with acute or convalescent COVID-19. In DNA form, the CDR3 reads TGTGCCAGCAGCTCCCTGGCTAGCGGGGGGGCTACTTACAATGAGCAGTTCTTC. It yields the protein CASSSLASGGATYNEQFF.